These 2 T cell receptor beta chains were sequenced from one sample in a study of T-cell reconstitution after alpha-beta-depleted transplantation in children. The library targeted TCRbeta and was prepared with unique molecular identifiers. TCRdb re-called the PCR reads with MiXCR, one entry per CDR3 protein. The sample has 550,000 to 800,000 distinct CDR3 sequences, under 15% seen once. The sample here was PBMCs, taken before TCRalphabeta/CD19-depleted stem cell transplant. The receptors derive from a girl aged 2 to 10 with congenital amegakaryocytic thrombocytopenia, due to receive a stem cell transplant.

The CDR3 sequence is CSAPGPRDPYNEQFF. The CDR3 DNA reads TGCAGTGCTCCCGGGCCCCGGGACCCCTACAATGAGCAGTTCTTC. The chain combines TRBV20-1 with TRBJ2-1; the D call may be TRBD1 or TRBD2 (5 bases each). Trimming shortened V by 5 bases and J by 2 bases, and 16 bases separated the two germline ends. The germline V gene encodes CDR1 DFQATT and CDR2 SNEGSKA (reference sequence). The CDR3 loop spans 15 amino acids.

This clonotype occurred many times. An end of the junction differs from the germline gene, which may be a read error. The CDR3 loop is CASSGTSGSAMF. CDR3 sequence (DNA): TGTGCCAGCTCCGGGACTAGCGGGAGTGCTATGTTC. The rearrangement links TRBV12-3 or TRBV12-4 to TRBJ2-1; 14 bases are shared with TRBD2. The CDR3 spans 12 residues.